The present T cell receptor (beta chain) was sequenced within a study of tumour-infiltrating T cells in Burkitt lymphoma. Study-wide context: Repertoire clonality predicted overall and progression-free survival.

Clones were sequenced by immunoSEQ multiplex PCR, and TCRdb holds only the in-frame ones, with some missing. The table lists 15,000 to 20,000 clones, about 80% of them singletons. CDR3 size: 13 residues. The germline V gene has CDR1 ENHRY and CDR2 SYGVKD. Losses at the gene ends were 6 bases for V and 3 bases for J; bases not matched to a gene: 4. The sample consisted of tumor tissue. The TCR was taken from a human donor with diffuse large B-cell lymphoma. This chain links TRBV10-3 with TRBJ2-7; 8 nucleotides align to TRBD1. The CDR3 reads CAISRGPLYEQYF. The CDR3 DNA reads as TGTGCCATCAGCAGGGGGCCTCTCTACGAGCAGTACTTC.